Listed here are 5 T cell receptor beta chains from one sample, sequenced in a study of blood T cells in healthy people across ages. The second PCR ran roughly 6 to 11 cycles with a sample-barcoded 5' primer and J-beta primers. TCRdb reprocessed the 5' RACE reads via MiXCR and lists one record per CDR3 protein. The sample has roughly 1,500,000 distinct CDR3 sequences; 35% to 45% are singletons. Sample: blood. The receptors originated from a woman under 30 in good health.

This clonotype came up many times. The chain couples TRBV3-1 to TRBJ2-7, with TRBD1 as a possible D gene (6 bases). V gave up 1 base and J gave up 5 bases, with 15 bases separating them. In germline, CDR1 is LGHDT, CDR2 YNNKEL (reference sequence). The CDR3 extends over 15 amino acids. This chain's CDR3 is CASSQADRAVDEQYF. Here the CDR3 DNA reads TGTGCCAGCAGCCAAGCGGACAGAGCAGTCGACGAGCAGTACTTC.

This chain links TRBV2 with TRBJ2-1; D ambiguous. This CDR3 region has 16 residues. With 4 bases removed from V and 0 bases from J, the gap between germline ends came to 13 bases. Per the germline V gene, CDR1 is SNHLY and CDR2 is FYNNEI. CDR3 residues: CASSGQTPSSYNEQFF. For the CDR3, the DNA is TGTGCCAGCAGTGGGCAGACACCTAGCTCCTACAATGAGCAGTTCTTC. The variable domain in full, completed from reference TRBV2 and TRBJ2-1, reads EPEVTQTPSHQVTQMGQEVILRCVPISNHLYFYWYRQILGQKVEFLVSFYNNEISEKSEIFDDQFSVERPDGSNFTLKIRSTKLEDSAMYFCASSGQTPSSYNEQFFGPGTRLTVL.

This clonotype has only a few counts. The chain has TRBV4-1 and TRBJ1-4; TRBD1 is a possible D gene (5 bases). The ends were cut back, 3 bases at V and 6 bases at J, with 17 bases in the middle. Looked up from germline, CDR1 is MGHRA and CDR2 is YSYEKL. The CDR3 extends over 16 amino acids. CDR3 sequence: CASSQWAADTHEKLFF. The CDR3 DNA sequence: TGCGCCAGCAGCCAGTGGGCGGCGGACACCCATGAAAAACTGTTTTTT.

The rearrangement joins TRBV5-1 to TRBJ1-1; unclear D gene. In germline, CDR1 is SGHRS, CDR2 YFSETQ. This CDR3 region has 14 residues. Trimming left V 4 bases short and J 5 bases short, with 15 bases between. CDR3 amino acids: CASSTIRQGTEAFF. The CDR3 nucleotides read TGCGCCAGCAGCACGATCCGACAAGGGACTGAAGCTTTCTTT.

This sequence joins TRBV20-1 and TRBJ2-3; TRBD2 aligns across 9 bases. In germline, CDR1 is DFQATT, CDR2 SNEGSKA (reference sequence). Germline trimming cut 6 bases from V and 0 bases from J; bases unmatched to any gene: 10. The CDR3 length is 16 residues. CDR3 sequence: CSARTGTSRSTDTQYF. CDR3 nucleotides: TGCAGTGCGCGAACCGGGACTAGCCGCAGCACAGATACGCAGTATTTT.